The 9 T cell receptor beta chains reported below all come from one sample, sequenced in a study of monozygotic twins with inflammatory bowel disease. After re-calling the 5' RACE reads, TCRdb lists one entry per CDR3 protein, DNA absent. The sample has some 400,000 distinct CDR3 sequences; the top ten hold 2.4%. The sequencing sample was made of blood. Receptor source: a human donor with ulcerative colitis or Crohn's disease, or a healthy co-twin of an affected twin (not recorded which).

The genes are TRBV27 and TRBJ1-1; TCRdb's assignment of TRBD1 cannot be checked, as there is no DNA. The length of the CDR3 is 15 residues. Looked up from germline, CDR1 is MNHEY and CDR2 is SMNVEV (reference sequence). CDR3 protein: CASSPKQGFGPEAFF.

This chain links TRBV6-1 with TRBJ2-3; there is no DNA to check the TCRdb D call of TRBD1. The CDR3 consists of 15 residues. Germline V gene data show CDR1 as MNHNS and CDR2 as SASEGT. This CDR3 is CASSTYGGAGDTQYF.

The chain recombines TRBV12-3 or TRBV12-4 with TRBJ1-1; TCRdb's D gene call, TRBD1, goes unchecked for lack of DNA. This CDR3 has 14 amino acids. This chain's CDR3 is CASNLGQGYTEAFF.

The genes are TRBV14 and TRBJ2-7; absent DNA, TCRdb's TRBD2 call cannot be checked. CDR1 and CDR2 from the germline V gene are SGHDN and FVKESK. This CDR3 has 15 amino acids. CDR3 sequence reads: CASSLGTSVGYEQYF.

V is TRBV29-1 and J is TRBJ1-2; TCRdb outputs TRBD1, but without DNA this stays unchecked. Germline V lookup: CDR1 SQVTM, CDR2 ANQGSEA. The CDR3 totals 12 residues. The CDR3 region is CSVGSLGLGYTF. Together with reference TRBV29-1 and TRBJ1-2, the CDR3 gives the full variable domain: SAVISQKPSRDICQRGTSLTIQCQVDSQVTMMFWYRQQPGQSLTLIATANQGSEATYESGFVIDKFPISRPNLTFSTLTVSNMSPEDSSIYLCSVGSLGLGYTFGSGTRLTVV.

The V gene is TRBV18, the J gene TRBJ2-7; absent DNA, TCRdb's TRBD1 call cannot be checked. CDR3 size: 13 residues. Germline V gives CDR1 KGHSH, CDR2 LQKENI. CDR3 region: CASSTGQSYEQYF.

The chain uses TRBV7-2 and TRBJ2-5; checking the TCRdb D call of TRBD1 is not possible without DNA. This CDR3 contains 14 residues. Germline lookup yields CDR1 SGHTA and CDR2 FQGNSA. The chain's CDR3 is CASSRSGTEETQYF.

The rearrangement uses TRBV7-2 and TRBJ1-5; no DNA is available, so the TRBD1 call from TCRdb remains unchecked. The CDR3 has 15 residues. Germline V CDR1 and CDR2: SGHTA, FQGNSA. The CDR3 here is CASSLDGGAVQPQHF.

The chain recombines TRBV29-1 with TRBJ2-3; TCRdb proposes TRBD2, but this gene call is untestable without DNA. Germline values: CDR1 SQVTM, CDR2 ANQGSEA. The CDR3 contains 15 residues. This chain's CDR3 is CSVGPSSGSTDTQYF.